This passage covers 15 T cell receptor beta chains from one sample sequenced in a study of T cells in Graves' hyperthyroidism and ophthalmopathy (dated by TCRdb to about 2019). Receptor libraries were prepared by multiplex PCR. The run used an Illumina HiSeq 2000. Amplification of TCR beta CDR3 regions was carried out from RNA transcripts. The TCR CDR3 was subjected to a first round of RT-PCR using the HTBI primer set and the Qiagen OneStep RT-PCR kit. TCRdb itself trimmed the public reads at Q25 with fastp, ran MiXCR and retained productive beta chains. Rows with one shared CDR3 protein collapse into an entry with the most common genes and DNA. The sample table records around 300,000 distinct CDR3 sequences; about 14% of these occur just once. The top ten clones comprise roughly 7.5% of the sample. The sample was blood. The receptors stem from a woman in her twenties or thirties with Graves' hyperthyroidism that later progressed to Graves' ophthalmopathy.

Many counts were recorded for this clonotype. The rearrangement links TRBV28 to TRBJ2-7, with D possibly matching TRBD2 (5 bases). Trimming took 5 bases from V and 6 from J, leaving 14 bases between them. The CDR3 runs to 13 residues. Germline lookup yields CDR1 MDHEN and CDR2 SYDVKM. CDR3 DNA sequence: TGTGCCAGCAGTCCTTCGAGGGCCGGCGAGCAGTACTTC. Translated: CASSPSRAGEQYF. The full variable domain, rest sourced from reference TRBV28 and TRBJ2-7, is DVKVTQSSRYLVKRTGEKVFLECVQDMDHENMFWYRQDPGLGLRLIYFSYDVKMKEKGDIPEGYSVSREKKERFSLILESASTNQTSMYLCASSPSRAGEQYFGPGTRLTVT.

This clonotype was observed at least ten times. This rearrangement joins TRBV24-1 to TRBJ2-3; D possibly corresponds to TRBD1 (5 bases). The CDR3 totals 13 residues. Germline lookup yields CDR1 KGHDR and CDR2 SFDVKD. The V gene lost 10 bases and the J gene lost 1 base, with 11 bases spanning the gap. The CDR3 loop is CATRWGGTDTQYF. The CDR3 DNA follows: TGTGCCACTCGCTGGGGCGGCACAGATACGCAGTATTTT.

This clonotype was detected ten times or more. V and J are TRBV9 and TRBJ2-2, with unresolved D. CDR3 length: 14 residues. The germline V gene encodes CDR1 SGDLS and CDR2 YYNGEE. The V and J ends lost 4 bases and 4 bases respectively, with 11 bases between them. The CDR3: CASSSRTVTGELFF. Written as DNA, the CDR3 is TGTGCCAGCAGCTCTCGTACCGTCACCGGGGAGCTGTTTTTT.

The rearrangement uses TRBV6-1 and TRBJ2-1; TRBD2 might be the D (6 bases). Trimming left V 6 bases short and J 4 bases short, with 19 bases between. CDR1 is MNHNS, CDR2 SASEGT, per germline. The CDR3 length is 16 residues. The CDR3 DNA is TGTGCCAGCAGACCTTCGCGGGGAATTCCATACAATGAGCAGTTCTTC. It translates to CASRPSRGIPYNEQFF.

In this sample, this clonotype turned up a few times. V and J are TRBV30 and TRBJ1-3; a weak D match, TRBD1 (6 bases). The CDR3 loop spans 14 amino acids. Germline V gene sequence: CDR1 GTSNPN, CDR2 SVGIG (reference sequence). The V and J ends lost 3 bases and 4 bases respectively, with 13 bases between them. The CDR3 nucleotides are TGTGCCTGGAGATACAGGGTAGAAGGAAACACCATATATTTT. Its translation: CAWRYRVEGNTIYF.

The V call is TRBV19, the J call TRBJ1-3; weak D call: TRBD1 (6 bases). Per germline, CDR1 LNHDA and CDR2 SQIVND (reference sequence). The CDR3 extends over 9 amino acids. Trimming left V 11 bases short and J 10 bases short, with 9 bases between. The CDR3 is CARGPTIYF. The DNA for the CDR3 is TGTGCCCGGGGGCCGACCATATATTTT.

This clonotype has at least ten counts. V gene TRBV18 combines with J gene TRBJ2-7; 15 bases map to TRBD2. Per germline, CDR1 KGHSH and CDR2 LQKENI. V shed 6 bases, J shed 2 bases, and the junction held 5 bases outside the gene matches. The CDR3 extends over 16 amino acids. The CDR3 nucleotides are TGTGCCAGCTCCCTGGGACTAGCGGGAGGCACCTACGAGCAGTACTTC. Protein product: CASSLGLAGGTYEQYF.

This clonotype was seen repeatedly, ten times or more. The chain is built from TRBV28 and TRBJ1-5; D may be TRBD1 (6 bases). CDR3 length: 14 residues. The ends were cut back, 5 bases at V and 4 bases at J, with 12 bases in the middle. Germline CDR1 and CDR2: MDHEN and SYDVKM. Here the CDR3 reads CASSPDRANQPQHF. Written as DNA, the CDR3 is TGTGCCAGCAGTCCGGACAGAGCTAATCAGCCCCAGCATTTT.

This clonotype has ten or more counts. The rearrangement joins TRBV15 to TRBJ2-5; no clear D gene. Germline values: CDR1 LNHNV, CDR2 YYDKDF (reference sequence). The CDR3 is made up of 13 amino acids. Trimming took 4 bases from V and 6 from J, leaving 12 bases between them. The chain's CDR3 is CATSNPPRQTQYF. In DNA form, the CDR3 reads TGTGCCACCAGCAACCCCCCCCGTCAGACCCAGTACTTC.

There are many counts of this clonotype. This chain connects TRBV7-3 to TRBJ2-3; no firm D call. The germline V and J ends were trimmed by 2 bases and 5 bases, with 8 bases remaining between them. CDR1 and CDR2 from the germline V gene are SGHTA and FQGTGA. The CDR3 contains 13 residues. CDR3 residues: CASSLRPGDTQYF. Written as DNA, the CDR3 is TGTGCCAGCAGCTTACGTCCAGGAGATACGCAGTATTTT.

This clonotype was seen repeatedly, ten times or more. V and J are TRBV28 and TRBJ2-5; D is uncertain. V shed 5 bases and J shed 3 bases, with 10 bases lying between them. This CDR3 has 13 residues. The germline CDR1 and CDR2 sequences are MDHEN and SYDVKM. For the CDR3, the DNA is TGTGCCAGCAGTCCACCGGTAGAAGAGACCCAGTACTTC. Translation: CASSPPVEETQYF.

This clonotype was seen ten or more times. The chain links TRBV6-1 to TRBJ1-5, with 7 nucleotides matching TRBD1. Trimming cost V 6 bases and J 3 bases; bases outside gene matches: 5. CDR1 is MNHNS, CDR2 SASEGT, per germline. CDR3 length: 14 residues. This chain's CDR3 is CASRETGYNQPQHF. The CDR3 DNA reads TGTGCCAGCAGAGAGACAGGGTACAATCAGCCCCAGCATTTT.

V gene TRBV7-9 combines with J gene TRBJ2-7; the D gene is possibly TRBD2 (6 bases). The germline CDR1 and CDR2 sequences are SEHNR and FQNEAQ (reference sequence). This CDR3 spans 14 amino acids. V was cut by 4 bases and J by 8 bases, with 18 bases left in between. CDR3 in amino acids: CASSSRQEGRQQYF. In nucleotides, the CDR3 is TGTGCCAGCAGCTCACGCCAGGAAGGGAGGCAGCAGTACTTC.

This clonotype showed up many times. The V and J genes are TRBV29-1 and TRBJ2-7, with TRBD2 identical over 8 bases. Germline V CDR1 and CDR2: SQVTM, ANQGSEA. This CDR3 spans 14 amino acids. Trimming removed 7 bases from V and 2 bases from J; junction bases left unmatched: 10. CDR3 nucleotide sequence: TGCAGCGGAACGAAAGCGGGAGCAGCCTACGAGCAGTACTTC. Translated, it gives CSGTKAGAAYEQYF.

This clonotype was counted ten times or more. The chain has TRBV28 and TRBJ1-5; perhaps TRBD1 as D (6 bases). CDR3 size: 17 residues. Germline CDR1 is MDHEN and CDR2 is SYDVKM. V dropped 5 bases and J dropped 0 bases, with 17 bases sitting between them. The chain's CDR3 is CASSGTGFSHSNQPQHF. The DNA for the CDR3 is TGTGCCAGCAGTGGAACAGGGTTCTCGCATAGCAATCAGCCCCAGCATTTT.